This note documents a single T cell receptor (beta chain) sequence. Antigen unknown. The CDR3 has 14 residues. Germline V lookup: CDR1 SGHRS, CDR2 YFSETQ. J gave up 7 bases and V 0 bases, and 4 bases lay outside the gene matches. This sample was included in a study of OX40 agonist ivuxolimab in advanced cancers. Study information: Dosing consisted of intravenous ivuxolimab at 0.01 to 10 mg/kg every 2 weeks. Findings and limits, study-wide: Expanded clones were, on average, more numerous in CD8+ T cells than in CD4+. Low normalized T-cell clonal expansion also characterized some of the nonresponders.

Using immunoSEQ multiplex PCR, the repertoire was profiled, and TCRdb retains in-frame clones only, with some absent. The sample carries 68,000 or so clones, 65% to 85% recorded once. The sample consisted of CD4+ or CD8+ T cells sorted from blood, taken in a trial of the OX40 agonist ivuxolimab. The sequence came from an adult with an advanced solid tumor such as melanoma, head and neck, liver or kidney cancer. The rearrangement joins TRBV5-1 to TRBJ2-5; TRBD1 agrees at 9 bases. The DNA of the CDR3 is TGCGCCAGCAGCTTGGGGACAGGGGAAGCGACCCAGTACTTC. As protein: CASSLGTGEATQYF.